This passage covers 16 T cell receptor beta chains from one sample sequenced in a study of T cell responses to AZD1222 COVID-19 vaccine (dated by TCRdb to the early 2020s). Library generation was performed with the immunoSEQ multiplex PCR assay. TCRdb's version of the immuneACCESS table is confined to in-frame rearrangements and falls short of the full clone set. An unresolved V gene accounts for under half of the shortfall where checked; the remainder is of unknown origin. The sample table records about 120,000 clones; less than 90% of these occur just once. The top ten constitute around 7% of the sample. The time point label of this sample denotes: baseline before first vaccination. The sample in question was peripheral blood, obtained on day 0 of AZD1222 vaccination. The source of these receptors is an adult in good health.

The chain is built from TRBV3-1 (or the pseudogene TRBV3-2) and TRBJ2-2, with D unresolved. Trimming removed 0 bases from V and 1 base from J, with 12 bases in between. Germline assignment: CDR1 LGHDT and CDR2 YNNKEL (reference sequence). The CDR3 totals 17 residues. CDR3 sequence (DNA): TGTGCCAGCAGCCAAGATCTAGGTCAGGAGAACACCGGGGAGCTGTTTTTT. Its translation is CASSQDLGQENTGELFF.

V and J are TRBV6-6 and TRBJ1-1; TRBD1 agrees at 9 bases. This CDR3 comprises 15 residues. The V gene's germline CDR1 is MNHNY and CDR2 SVGAGI (reference sequence). J gave up 7 bases and V 4 bases, and 10 bases lay outside the gene matches. CDR3: CASSSQGGGQGEAFF. CDR3 in DNA: TGTGCCAGCAGTTCTCAGGGAGGGGGACAGGGTGAAGCTTTCTTT.

The chain links TRBV19 to TRBJ1-5, with TRBD1 matching 7 bases. CDR3 size: 14 residues. Trimming took 8 bases from V and 3 from J; bases not matched to a gene: 7. From germline, CDR1 is LNHDA and CDR2 SQIVND (reference sequence). CDR3: CASCTQGYNQPQHF. CDR3 in DNA: TGTGCCAGTTGCACACAGGGGTACAATCAGCCCCAGCATTTT.

This clone was counted a few times. V and J are TRBV11-2 and TRBJ2-4, with D perhaps being TRBD1 or TRBD2 (5 bases each). The V and J ends lost 2 bases and 8 bases respectively, with 13 bases between them. From germline, CDR1 is SGHAT and CDR2 FQNNGV. There are 14 residues in the CDR3. The CDR3 nucleotides read TGTGCCAGCAGCTTAATAGGGGCGCGGGACATTCAGTACTTC. Translating gives CASSLIGARDIQYF.

This clone was seen more than once but under ten times. The V call is TRBV11-2, the J call TRBJ2-5; D remains unclear. Looked up from germline, CDR1 is SGHAT and CDR2 is FQNNGV. V lost 0 bases and J 5 bases, leaving 13 bases between the germline ends. This CDR3 contains 15 residues. In nucleotides, the CDR3 is TGTGCCAGCAGCTTAGACGTGGCGAAATTGGAGACCCAGTACTTC. Translating it yields CASSLDVAKLETQYF.

DNA of the CDR3: TGTGCCAGCAGTTACCAGAACAGTGAGCAGTTCTTC. Protein sequence: CASSYQNSEQFF. The chain employs TRBV6-5 and TRBJ2-1; D is unresolved. The CDR3 has 12 amino acids. The germline V gene has CDR1 MNHEY and CDR2 SVGAGI. The V gene lost 2 bases and the J gene lost 9 bases, with 8 bases spanning the gap.

V usage is TRBV6-5 and J usage is TRBJ1-1; D is ambiguous. CDR1 MNHEY and CDR2 SVGAGI come from the germline V gene. Trimming took 5 bases from V and 5 from J, leaving 12 bases between them. This CDR3 spans 13 amino acids. This CDR3 is CASSRTGKTEAFF. CDR3 bases: TGTGCCAGCAGTCGCACGGGGAAGACTGAAGCTTTCTTT.

CDR3 region: CASSLFSNRGSIAKNIQYF. The CDR3 DNA is TGTGCCAGCAGTTTATTTTCCAACAGGGGGAGCATAGCCAAAAACATTCAGTACTTC. The chain joins TRBV27 to TRBJ2-4, with TRBD1 matching 8 bases. V gave up 1 base and J gave up 0 bases; unmatched junction bases: 11. Germline assignment: CDR1 MNHEY and CDR2 SMNVEV (reference sequence). This CDR3 contains 19 residues.

This rearrangement joins TRBV19 to TRBJ1-5, with 7 nucleotides matching TRBD1. V shed 5 bases, J shed 4 bases, and the junction held 11 bases outside the gene matches. This CDR3 is 16 amino acids long. Germline CDR1 reads LNHDA; CDR2 reads SQIVND (reference sequence). As DNA, the CDR3 is TGTGCCAGTAGTCTCCAGGGGGGTTTTCGGAATCAGCCCCAGCATTTT. Amino acids: CASSLQGGFRNQPQHF.

This chain uses TRBV18 with TRBJ1-2, with 8 bases lining up with TRBD1. This CDR3 is built from 14 residues. Per germline, CDR1 KGHSH and CDR2 LQKENI. The J segment lost 4 bases and the V segment lost 4 bases, leaving 5 bases of the junction unmatched. The CDR3 DNA sequence: TGTGCCAGCTCACTTCGGACAGGGACCTATGGCTACACCTTC. Residues: CASSLRTGTYGYTF. The full variable domain, completed using reference TRBV18 and TRBJ1-2, is NAGVMQNPRHLVRRRGQEARLRCSPMKGHSHVYWYRQLPEEGLKFMVYLQKENIIDESGMPKERFSAEFPKEGPSILRIQQVVRGDSAAYFCASSLRTGTYGYTFGSGTRLTVV.

This rearrangement joins TRBV7-9 to TRBJ1-2, with TRBD1 identical over 8 bases. The CDR3 contains 15 residues. With V trimmed by 4 bases and J by 7 bases, 11 bases remained unmatched. Germline V gene lookup returns CDR1 SEHNR and CDR2 FQNEAQ (reference sequence). CDR3 residues: CASSSYARTGLGYTF. The CDR3 bases are TGTGCCAGCAGCTCATACGCTCGGACAGGGCTTGGCTACACCTTC.

The chain recombines TRBV6-5 with TRBJ1-5; the D is unclear. The CDR3 spans 13 residues. The V end was cut by 5 bases, the J end by 8 bases, with 13 bases between. Germline V lookup: CDR1 MNHEY, CDR2 SVGAGI. In nucleotides, the CDR3 is TGTGCCAGCAGTAAAACTGCCCCGGAGCCCCAGCATTTT. Encoded protein: CASSKTAPEPQHF.

The J gene is TRBJ1-1, the V gene TRBV25-1; maybe TRBD1 (6 bases). This CDR3 is built from 14 residues. Germline CDR1 and CDR2: MGHDK and SYGVNS. The V end lost 6 bases, the J end lost 0 bases, and 11 bases lay between the germline ends. This chain's CDR3 is CASRETGMNTEAFF. CDR3 coding DNA: TGTGCCAGCAGGGAGACAGGTATGAACACTGAAGCTTTCTTT.

The chain has TRBV5-1 and TRBJ2-3, with D hard to call. The CDR3 runs to 14 residues. Deletions cut 2 bases from V and 2 bases from J, with 9 bases between. CDR1 SGHRS and CDR2 YFSETQ come from the germline V gene. The CDR3 bases are TGCGCCAGCAGCTTACACAGTACCACAGATACGCAGTATTTT. Translating gives CASSLHSTTDTQYF.

V gene TRBV11-2 combines with J gene TRBJ1-2, with 7 bases matching TRBD1. Losses at the gene ends were 4 bases for V and 2 bases for J; bases not matched to a gene: 7. CDR1 SGHAT and CDR2 FQNNGV come from the germline V gene. This CDR3 spans 15 amino acids. The CDR3 here is CASSSNRGRNYGYTF. The CDR3 DNA sequence: TGTGCCAGCAGCTCGAACAGGGGACGGAACTATGGCTACACCTTC.

The chain links TRBV30 to TRBJ2-7, with 12 bases aligning to TRBD2. CDR1 GTSNPN and CDR2 SVGIG come from the germline V gene (reference sequence). The V and J ends lost 7 bases and 3 bases, in that order; junction bases with no gene match: 10. This CDR3 is built from 15 residues. CDR3 in amino acids: CAFSPSGRVGYEQYF. DNA of the CDR3: TGTGCCTTCTCGCCTAGCGGGAGGGTTGGCTACGAGCAGTACTTC.